Listed here are 11 T cell receptor beta chains from one sample, sequenced in a study of OX40 agonist ivuxolimab in advanced cancers. Profiled with immunoSEQ multiplex PCR; TCRdb holds only in-frame clones, not every one. The sample carries roughly 56,000 clones, 86% recorded once. Specimen: CD4+ or CD8+ T cells sorted from blood, collected in a trial of the OX40 agonist ivuxolimab. Source of these receptors: an adult with an advanced solid tumor such as melanoma, head and neck, liver or kidney cancer.

The chain couples TRBV6-1 to TRBJ1-3; D might be TRBD1 (6 bases). Germline CDR1 and CDR2: MNHNS and SASEGT. Trimming shortened V by 8 bases and J by 4 bases, and 18 bases separated the two germline ends. CDR3 length: 15 residues. CDR3 in amino acids: CASYRVGAAGNTIYF. The CDR3 DNA is TGTGCCAGCTACCGGGTGGGGGCGGCAGGAAACACCATATATTTT.

This clone was seen a few times. CDR3 coding DNA: TGTGCCAGCAGCTCGGGACTAGCAGAGACCCAGTACTTC. Translation: CASSSGLAETQYF. This chain joins TRBV5-6 and TRBJ2-5; 9 bases are shared with TRBD2. CDR3 length: 13 amino acids. J gave up 4 bases and V 3 bases, and 1 base lay outside the gene matches. CDR1 and CDR2 (germline): SGHDT, YYEEEE.

The chain joins TRBV6-1 to TRBJ2-2; 8 bases are shared with TRBD1. Germline CDR1 is MNHNS and CDR2 is SASEGT. The CDR3 sequence is 14 residues long. V lost 6 bases to trimming and J lost 5 bases; unmatched junction nucleotides: 5. In DNA, the CDR3 is TGTGCCAGCAGCAGGGGGCTTGGGACCGGGGAGCTGTTTTTT. It encodes CASSRGLGTGELFF.

This clone was observed a few times. V usage is TRBV2 and J usage is TRBJ1-1, with D possibly matching TRBD1 (5 bases). The CDR3 sequence is 14 residues long. V lost 8 bases, J lost 0 bases, and 13 bases lay in between. In germline, CDR1 is SNHLY, CDR2 FYNNEI. Here the CDR3 DNA reads TGTGCCAGCCAATTAGAGGGGCTGAACACTGAAGCTTTCTTT. As protein: CASQLEGLNTEAFF.

J is TRBJ1-2 and V is TRBV5-4, with 9 bases matching TRBD1. CDR1 SGHNT and CDR2 YYREEE come from the germline V gene (reference sequence). V lost 2 bases to trimming and J lost 0 bases; unmatched junction nucleotides: 11. The CDR3 length is 18 residues. CDR3 sequence reads: CASSFPGQGIVTNYGYTF. CDR3 DNA sequence: TGTGCCAGCAGCTTCCCGGGACAGGGAATAGTAACTAACTATGGCTACACCTTC.

The V call is TRBV11-2, the J call TRBJ2-3; 9 bases are shared with TRBD1. Per germline, CDR1 SGHAT and CDR2 FQNNGV. There are 16 residues in the CDR3. V was pared by 6 bases and J by 2 bases, with 9 bases of the junction left unmatched. The CDR3 nucleotides are TGTGCCAGCAGACAAAACAGGGGGCGCAACACAGATACGCAGTATTTT. This gives the protein CASRQNRGRNTDTQYF.

The V and J genes are TRBV5-8 and TRBJ2-6; no clear D gene. The V end lost 8 bases, the J end lost 1 base, and 22 bases lay between the germline ends. The CDR3 length is 18 residues. From germline, CDR1 is SGHTS and CDR2 YDEGEE. The CDR3 spells CASPGLPTGLSGANVLTF. The CDR3 DNA follows: TGTGCCAGTCCCGGTCTACCCACCGGGCTTTCTGGGGCCAACGTCCTGACTTTC.

The CDR3: CASSQGEETQYF. CDR3 bases: TGTGCCAGCAGCCAGGGGGAAGAGACCCAGTACTTC. V is TRBV14 and J is TRBJ2-5; D is possibly TRBD1 or TRBD2 (5 bases each). V was cut by 3 bases and J by 3 bases, with 5 bases left in between. The CDR3 runs 12 residues. CDR1 SGHDN and CDR2 FVKESK come from the germline V gene.

The chain links TRBV6-1 to TRBJ2-2; 7 bases are shared with TRBD1. Per germline, CDR1 MNHNS and CDR2 SASEGT. V lost 8 bases and J lost 4; bases outside the gene matches: 7. This CDR3 is 14 amino acids long. The chain's CDR3 is CASLPDRITGELFF. The CDR3 coding sequence is TGTGCCAGCCTACCGGACAGGATCACCGGGGAGCTGTTTTTT.

The V and J genes are TRBV6-1 and TRBJ1-6; D remains unclear. Trimming removed 8 bases from V and 5 bases from J, with 10 bases in between. Per the germline V gene, CDR1 is MNHNS and CDR2 is SASEGT. The CDR3 has 13 amino acids. CDR3: CASGTVDNSPLHF. The CDR3 DNA follows: TGTGCCAGCGGAACGGTGGATAATTCACCCCTCCACTTT.

The chain joins TRBV5-4 to TRBJ1-2, with TRBD1 identical over 7 bases. The junction had 10 bases not matched to a gene; V was cut back by 4 bases and J by 4 bases. The CDR3 consists of 15 residues. The germline V gene encodes CDR1 SGHNT and CDR2 YYREEE (reference sequence). In nucleotides, the CDR3 is TGTGCCAGCAGCCATGGACAGGCGGACGTCTATGGCTACACCTTC. Translating it yields CASSHGQADVYGYTF.